The present entry profiles one T cell receptor beta chain with its context. It was with random hexamers that about 0.45 to 1 ug RNA was reverse transcribed. MiXCR, run by TCRdb on the immunoSEQ multiplex PCR reads, gives a single entry per CDR3 protein. There are over 100,000 distinct CDR3 sequences in the sample; around 95% occur only once, and roughly 0.096% lies in the top ten. Germline values: CDR1 DFQATT, CDR2 SNEGSKA (reference sequence). The V segment lost 5 bases and the J segment 6 bases; nucleotides outside the gene matches: 13. The CDR3 has 14 residues. The entry originates in a study of CD8 T cells in Susac syndrome.

What was sequenced was CD4+ T cells from PBMCs. V is TRBV20-1 and J is TRBJ2-7; the match to TRBD2 covers 7 bases. The source of this sequence is a human donor in good health. The CDR3 DNA reads as TGCAGTGCTCCTCAGGAGGGGAGGGCCACCGAGCAGTACTTC. This encodes CSAPQEGRATEQYF.